These 18 T cell receptor beta chains were sequenced from one sample in a study of shared clonotypes between healthy human individuals. Naive CD8 populations comprised CD45RO-negative cells positively selected for CCR7, excluding terminally differentiated effector memory CD45RA+ cells. Method: immunoSEQ multiplex PCR; TCRdb's copy keeps in-frame clones and lacks some. The sample has about 2 million clones; approximately 94% are singletons. The sample was naive CD8+ T cells sorted from blood. The origin of the receptors is a man between 18 and 35 years old in good health.

V is TRBV2 and J is TRBJ2-7, with a possible D match to TRBD1 (6 bases). With 7 bases removed from V and 0 bases from J, the gap between germline ends came to 16 bases. The CDR3 is made up of 15 amino acids. Germline values: CDR1 SNHLY, CDR2 FYNNEI. Written as DNA, the CDR3 is TGTGCCAGCACGTTAGGACAGCTGTACTCCTACGAGCAGTACTTC. Amino acid sequence: CASTLGQLYSYEQYF. Based on the CDR3 plus reference TRBV2 and TRBJ2-7, the full variable domain is EPEVTQTPSHQVTQMGQEVILRCVPISNHLYFYWYRQILGQKVEFLVSFYNNEISEKSEIFDDQFSVERPDGSNFTLKIRSTKLEDSAMYFCASTLGQLYSYEQYFGPGTRLTVT.

The CDR3 region is CASSTLTSGITDTQYF. DNA for the CDR3: TGTGCCAGTAGTACCCTGACTAGCGGGATCACAGATACGCAGTATTTT. The J gene is TRBJ2-3, the V gene TRBV19; 11 bases align to TRBD2. The J segment lost 2 bases and the V segment lost 4 bases, leaving 5 bases of the junction unmatched. This CDR3 spans 16 amino acids. CDR1 is LNHDA, CDR2 SQIVND, per germline (reference sequence).

About this clone: This sample also contains other DNA sequences that code for the same CDR3. The V and J genes are TRBV27 and TRBJ2-1; 10 bases agree with TRBD2. CDR1 and CDR2 from the germline V gene are MNHEY and SMNVEV (reference sequence). J gave up 4 bases and V 5 bases, and 5 bases lay outside the gene matches. The CDR3 runs to 15 residues. CDR3 sequence (DNA): TGTGCCAGCAGTCCGGGGACTAGCGCTTACAATGAGCAGTTCTTC. This encodes CASSPGTSAYNEQFF.

The chain couples TRBV7-2 to TRBJ2-7, with 8 positions matching TRBD1. With V trimmed by 4 bases and J by 1 base, 3 bases remained unmatched. This CDR3 region has 14 residues. CDR1 and CDR2 from the germline V gene are SGHTA and FQGNSA. The CDR3 loop is CASSWGQASYEQYF. CDR3 nucleotides: TGTGCCAGCAGCTGGGGACAGGCTTCCTACGAGCAGTACTTC.

The V and J genes are TRBV6-6 and TRBJ2-1; a possible D gene is TRBD2 (6 bases). This CDR3 is built from 15 residues. V was trimmed by 7 bases and J by 0 bases, leaving 13 bases between them. Germline V gene lookup returns CDR1 MNHNY and CDR2 SVGAGI (reference sequence). CDR3: CASTATRSSYNEQFF. For the CDR3, the DNA is TGTGCCAGCACCGCGACTAGGAGCTCCTACAATGAGCAGTTCTTC.

Concerning this clone: At one end the junction does not follow the germline gene, possibly because of a read error. The chain joins TRBV7-9 to TRBJ1-4; TRBD1 might be the D (5 bases). Germline lookup yields CDR1 SEHNR and CDR2 FQNEAQ (reference sequence). The CDR3 totals 18 residues. The CDR3 sequence: CASSSSYGRGSDTPTLLF. CDR3 DNA: TGTGCCAGCAGCTCCTCGTACGGTCGGGGCAGCGATACGCCCACATTGCTTTTT.

The chain joins TRBV9 to TRBJ1-5, with unresolved D. Between the trimmed V and J ends, which lost 4 bases and 0 bases, there was a span of 5 bases. This CDR3 region has 13 residues. CDR1 and CDR2 from the germline V gene are SGDLS and YYNGEE. Written as DNA, the CDR3 is TGTGCCAGCAGCCCTACTAGCAATCAGCCCCAGCATTTT. This codes for CASSPTSNQPQHF. Filled out from reference TRBV9 and TRBJ1-5, the complete variable domain reads DSGVTQTPKHLITATGQRVTLRCSPRSGDLSVYWYQQSLDQGLQFLIQYYNGEERAKGNILERFSAQQFPDLHSELNLSSLELGDSALYFCASSPTSNQPQHFGDGTRLSIL.

The rearrangement links TRBV29-1 to TRBJ2-5, with D hard to call. The germline V gene has CDR1 SQVTM and CDR2 ANQGSEA. The CDR3 totals 13 residues. V was pared by 4 bases and J by 1 base, with 10 bases between. CDR3 amino acids: CSVVGQFQETQYF. The CDR3 DNA reads as TGCAGCGTTGTAGGGCAGTTCCAAGAGACCCAGTACTTC. The full variable domain, in which reference TRBV29-1 and TRBJ2-5 provide the parts outside the CDR3, is SAVISQKPSRDICQRGTSLTIQCQVDSQVTMMFWYRQQPGQSLTLIATANQGSEATYESGFVIDKFPISRPNLTFSTLTVSNMSPEDSSIYLCSVVGQFQETQYFGPGTRLLVL.

The rearrangement joins TRBV11-2 to TRBJ2-1; TRBD2 aligns across 9 bases. The length of the CDR3 is 15 residues. Germline CDR1 is SGHAT and CDR2 is FQNNGV. J was trimmed by 2 bases and V by 6 bases; bases with no gene match: 5. CDR3 DNA: TGTGCCAGCAGGCCGACTAGCGGCCCCTACAATGAGCAGTTCTTC. It yields the protein CASRPTSGPYNEQFF.

This chain uses TRBV27 with TRBJ1-2, with D perhaps matching TRBD1 (5 bases). CDR1 and CDR2 from the germline V gene are MNHEY and SMNVEV (reference sequence). Trimming removed 2 bases at V and 4 bases at J, with 11 bases between. The CDR3 extends over 14 amino acids. CDR3 in DNA: TGTGCCAGCAGTTTAACGACAGAAGGCTATGGCTACACCTTC. It encodes CASSLTTEGYGYTF.

The V and J genes are TRBV28 and TRBJ1-1; D unclear. In germline, CDR1 is MDHEN, CDR2 SYDVKM. V shed 1 base and J shed 1 base, with 4 bases lying between them. CDR3 size: 13 residues. The CDR3 bases are TGTGCCAGCAGTTTATATCAGAACACTGAAGCTTTCTTT. It encodes CASSLYQNTEAFF.

This clone was detected once. The gene calls are TRBV19 and TRBJ2-7; TRBD1 matches 9 bases. The J segment lost 6 bases and the V segment lost 3 bases, leaving 9 bases of the junction unmatched. The V gene's germline CDR1 is LNHDA and CDR2 SQIVND (reference sequence). There are 15 residues in the CDR3. DNA for the CDR3: TGTGCCAGTAGTATCTCCGGGACAGGGATGAGCGAGCAGTACTTC. This translates into CASSISGTGMSEQYF. The variable domain in full, with the rest retrieved from reference TRBV19 and TRBJ2-7, is DGGITQSPKYLFRKEGQNVTLSCEQNLNHDAMYWYRQDPGQGLRLIYYSQIVNDFQKGDIAEGYSVSREKKESFPLTVTSAQKNPTAFYLCASSISGTGMSEQYFGPGTRLTVT.

The chain couples TRBV11-2 to TRBJ1-1, with 11 bases fitting TRBD1. CDR1 and CDR2 (germline): SGHAT, FQNNGV. The CDR3 consists of 15 residues. The V and J ends lost 5 bases and 4 bases, in that order; junction bases with no gene match: 6. The CDR3 region is CASSIGTGGGTEAFF. The CDR3 DNA follows: TGTGCCAGCAGCATTGGGACAGGGGGAGGCACTGAAGCTTTCTTT.

To note about this clone: The same CDR3 can be traced to other DNA sequences in this sample. V usage is TRBV6-5 and J usage is TRBJ1-4; D gene uncertain. This CDR3 is 13 amino acids long. The ends were cut back, 3 bases at V and 7 bases at J, with 9 bases in the middle. CDR1 MNHEY and CDR2 SVGAGI come from the germline V gene. CDR3 sequence reads: CASSYSEGEKLFF. Here the CDR3 DNA reads TGTGCCAGCAGTTATTCGGAAGGTGAAAAACTGTTTTTT.

The chain joins TRBV11-2 to TRBJ2-7, with a weak D call TRBD1 (6 bases). The CDR3 is 18 amino acids. The germline V and J ends were trimmed by 4 bases and 2 bases, with 24 bases remaining between them. Looked up from germline, CDR1 is SGHAT and CDR2 is FQNNGV. CDR3: CASSSYRASRKGPYEQYF. As DNA, the CDR3 is TGTGCCAGCAGCTCCTACAGGGCCAGCCGTAAGGGCCCCTACGAGCAGTACTTC. Supplemented by reference TRBV11-2 and TRBJ2-7, the full variable domain reads EAGVAQSPRYKIIEKRQSVAFWCNPISGHATLYWYQQILGQGPKLLIQFQNNGVVDDSQLPKDRFSAERLKGVDSTLKIQPAKLEDSAVYLCASSSYRASRKGPYEQYFGPGTRLTVT.

The chain is built from TRBV15 and TRBJ1-4, with D perhaps TRBD1 (5 bases). This CDR3 is 16 amino acids long. V lost 1 base to trimming and J lost 4 bases, with 13 bases between them. Germline-derived CDR1 and CDR2 are LNHNV and YYDKDF (reference sequence). Here the CDR3 DNA reads TGTGCCACCAGCAGAGCATTCGGCAGGGATAATGAAAAACTGTTTTTT. Translated: CATSRAFGRDNEKLFF.

This clone was observed once. The same CDR3 can be traced to other DNA sequences in this sample. The J gene is TRBJ2-1, the V gene TRBV5-1; D uncertain. This CDR3 is built from 14 residues. V lost 0 bases, J lost 2 bases, and 6 bases lay in between. Germline values: CDR1 SGHRS, CDR2 YFSETQ. CDR3 region: CASSLDSPYNEQFF. The CDR3 DNA reads as TGCGCCAGCAGCTTGGACAGTCCCTACAATGAGCAGTTCTTC. The full variable domain, rest sourced from reference TRBV5-1 and TRBJ2-1, is KAGVTQTPRYLIKTRGQQVTLSCSPISGHRSVSWYQQTPGQGLQFLFEYFSETQRNKGNFPGRFSGRQFSNSRSEMNVSTLELGDSALYLCASSLDSPYNEQFFGPGTRLTVL.

This clone occurred once. The chain employs TRBV28 and TRBJ1-5; D may be TRBD1 (5 bases). Germline V gene sequence: CDR1 MDHEN, CDR2 SYDVKM. The CDR3 sequence is 15 residues long. V lost 6 bases and J lost 6, with 18 bases in between. The CDR3 protein is CASSPGRLGSQPQHF. The CDR3 DNA follows: TGTGCCAGCAGCCCGGGGCGGTTGGGTAGTCAGCCCCAGCATTTT. The whole variable domain, filled in from reference TRBV28 and TRBJ1-5, reads DVKVTQSSRYLVKRTGEKVFLECVQDMDHENMFWYRQDPGLGLRLIYFSYDVKMKEKGDIPEGYSVSREKKERFSLILESASTNQTSMYLCASSPGRLGSQPQHFGDGTRLSIL.